The clone carrying this T cell receptor (beta chain) appeared once. V gave up 4 bases and J gave up 2 bases; unmatched junction bases: 6. Germline values: CDR1 SGHRS, CDR2 YFSETQ. The CDR3 covers 16 residues. Profiling relied on immunoSEQ multiplex PCR, and the TCRdb table lists in-frame clones only, not all of them. The sample records 20,000 to 30,000 clones, roughly 90% being singletons. This sample was included in a study of PD-L1 blockade in urothelial cancer. About the study: Blood underwent analysis 3 weeks (second dose) and 6 weeks after treatment began.

This clonotype was sampled from a man aged 60 to 69 with urothelial cancer. The starting material was PBMCs, obtained around atezolizumab (anti-PD-L1) treatment. This chain links TRBV5-1 with TRBJ2-1, with 10 bases fitting TRBD2. The CDR3 is CASSLLTSGTYNEQFF. The CDR3 nucleotides read TGCGCCAGCAGCCTCTTAACTAGCGGGACCTACAATGAGCAGTTCTTC. Full variable domain (outside the CDR3, taken from reference TRBV5-1 and TRBJ2-1): KAGVTQTPRYLIKTRGQQVTLSCSPISGHRSVSWYQQTPGQGLQFLFEYFSETQRNKGNFPGRFSGRQFSNSRSEMNVSTLELGDSALYLCASSLLTSGTYNEQFFGPGTRLTVL.